A selection of T cell receptor beta chains follows, all from one sample in a study of molecular identifiers for immune sequencing clone quantification. Via MiXCR, TCRdb re-called the PCR reads, giving one row per CDR3 protein. The data show some 580,000 distinct CDR3 sequences, about 25% seen once. Material for sequencing was naive CD8+ T cells from blood, with Jurkat cell RNA spiked in. The receptors were gathered from a human donor in good health. Some libraries in this study had Jurkat cell RNA spiked in. Both conserved end residues are part of each CDR3. A D gene is named only where the DNA matches it firmly. Clone size is stated in some rows and not others, as once, few, many or a class when expanded.

abundance,d_gene,j_gene,v_gene,CDR3nt,CDR3aa
.,.,TRBJ2-2,TRBV28,TGTGCCAGCAGTCCGGGACACCTAACTCCCGCGAACACCGGGGAGCTGTTTTTT,CASSPGHLTPANTGELFF
few,.,TRBJ2-7,TRBV14,TGTGCCAGCAGCCAATATCCCCCCGGGCAGGGCTACGAGCAGTACTTC,CASSQYPPGQGYEQYF
.,.,TRBJ2-2,TRBV11-2,TGTGCCAGCAGCCCGAATCCTGGAGCGGCGAACACCGGGGAGCTGTTTTTT,CASSPNPGAANTGELFF
.,.,TRBJ2-2,TRBV19,TGTGCCAGTAGTGCTTACAGCTTCTCCGGGGAGCTGTTTTTT,CASSAYSFSGELFF
many,.,TRBJ1-1,TRBV6-5,TGTGCCAGCAGTTATGGGACGCCTGGTGGGCGGGGCACTGAAGCTTTCTTT,CASSYGTPGGRGTEAFF
few,.,TRBJ2-7,TRBV11-2,TGTGCCAGCAGCTTAGCTTACGGGGTGTACGAGCAGTACTTC,CASSLAYGVYEQYF
.,TRBD1,TRBJ1-5,TRBV20-1,TGCGGTGCTTCTGACAGGGCGGCCAATCAGCCCCAGCATTTT,CGASDRAANQPQHF
.,.,TRBJ1-1,TRBV27,TGTGCCAGCAGTTTATTTGCACGGCCAGAAGAAGCTTTCTTT,CASSLFARPEEAFF
many,.,TRBJ1-5,TRBV5-1,TGCGCCAGCAGCTTGGAGGCAGAAAGCGTCAATCAGCCCCAGCATTTT,CASSLEAESVNQPQHF
many,TRBD1,TRBJ1-1,TRBV28,TGTGCCAGCAGTTCACCCTATCAGGACAGGGTGTCGATAGGAAGTGAAGCTTTCTTT,CASSSPYQDRVSIGSEAFF
.,.,TRBJ2-3,TRBV6-4,TGTGCCAGCAGTGTGCCCGGGTCTGCAGATACGCAGTATTTT,CASSVPGSADTQYF
.,.,TRBJ1-4,TRBV6-2/TRBV6-3,TGTGCCAGCAGTTACTCGAGAGGTGAAAAACTGCTTTTT,CASSYSRGEKLLF
few,.,TRBJ1-2,TRBV20-1,TGCAGTGCCCGTGAGACAGGAGGCTATGGCTACACCTTC,CSARETGGYGYTF
few,TRBD1,TRBJ2-5,TRBV20-1,TGCAGTGCTCCGGACAGGGCTAAAGAGACCCAGTACTTC,CSAPDRAKETQYF
many,TRBD2,TRBJ2-3,TRBV20-1,TGCAGTGCGAGCTCTAGCGGGGGCATCACAGATACGCAGTATTTT,CSASSSGGITDTQYF
few,TRBD1,TRBJ2-5,TRBV11-2,TGTGCCAGCGAGGGACAGGGCCAAGAGACCCAGTACTTC,CASEGQGQETQYF
.,TRBD1,TRBJ2-5,TRBV19,TGTGCCAGTAGTATTATCGGGACAGGCCAAGAGGCCCAGTACTTC,CASSIIGTGQEAQYF
.,TRBD1,TRBJ1-2,TRBV2,TGTGCCATCAAAGGGACAGAGGGATATGGCTACACCTTC,CAIKGTEGYGYTF
.,.,TRBJ1-3,TRBV13,TGTGCCAGCAGCTTCGGTGGCAGAATCACATCTGGAAACACCATATATTTT,CASSFGGRITSGNTIYF
many,.,TRBJ2-5,TRBV7-9,TGTGCCAGCAGCTTAATATCAGACAGTTCGACCCAGTACTTC,CASSLISDSSTQYF
few,.,TRBJ1-2,TRBV6-1,TGTGCCAGCAGGGAATATCAGGGATCTAACTATGGCTACACCTTC,CASREYQGSNYGYTF
many,TRBD1,TRBJ2-5,TRBV11-2,TGTGCCAGCAGCTCCCAAGTAGGGGGCTTTACCCAAGAGACCCAGTACTTC,CASSSQVGGFTQETQYF
.,TRBD2,TRBJ2-3,TRBV9,TGTGCCAGCAGTGATACGCCTAGCGGGGGGGGCACAGATACGCAGTATTTT,CASSDTPSGGGTDTQYF
many,TRBD2,TRBJ2-3,TRBV5-6,TGTGCCAGCAGCTTGGAGCTAGCGGGACCCACAGATACGCAGTATTTT,CASSLELAGPTDTQYF